This passage covers 18 T cell receptor beta chains from one sample sequenced in a study of tumor-infiltrating lymphocytes in primary liver carcinoma. Both RNA and DNA were isolated together from about 20-30 mg of bulk tissue that had not been sorted. The authors made TCR beta cDNA from 450 to 600 ng total RNA with a constant-region primer. Each TCR beta library was derived from three nested multiplex PCR rounds that employed slightly modified ARM-PCR. The first two PCR rounds used TRBV1-TRBV30 primers with a Cbeta primer, about 9 cycles each. TCRdb fed the multiplex PCR reads into MiXCR, producing one record per CDR3 protein. This sample has approximately 120,000 distinct CDR3 sequences; 55% to 75% occur once, and the top ten carry 8% to 9%. Source material: liver tumor tissue from sampling region 3. The subset: tumor region T3, left-lateral pole. The receptors originated from a woman between 55 and 75 years old with primary liver carcinoma and hepatitis B virus infection.

This clonotype appeared many times. The chain combines TRBV12-3 or TRBV12-4 with TRBJ2-5, with 9 bases fitting TRBD2. V lost 7 bases to trimming and J lost 10 bases; unmatched junction nucleotides: 10. The CDR3 has 13 amino acids. As DNA, the CDR3 is TGTGCCAGCACCTTAGCGGGAGAAGGGATCCAGTACTTC. This gives the protein CASTLAGEGIQYF.

This clonotype came up a few times. This chain joins TRBV11-2 and TRBJ2-1; the D gene is possibly TRBD2 (6 bases). The CDR3 is 15 residues long. Germline V gene lookup returns CDR1 SGHAT and CDR2 FQNNGV. The CDR3 sequence is CISSSGTQSYNEQFF. DNA of the CDR3: TGTATCAGCAGTTCCGGGACTCAATCCTACAATGAGCAGTTCTTC.

The chain is built from TRBV11-2 and TRBJ2-5; D uncertain. The CDR3 is 12 residues long. V shed 3 bases and J shed 4 bases, with 6 bases lying between them. CDR1 is SGHAT and CDR2 is FQNNGV in the germline V gene. CDR3 in amino acids: CASSFSRETQYF. Written as DNA, the CDR3 is TGTGCCAGCAGCTTTAGTAGAGAGACCCAGTACTTC.

The genes are TRBV6-1 and TRBJ1-2; D is undetermined. The CDR3 is 11 residues long. Germline CDR1 is MNHNS and CDR2 is SASEGT. V shed 9 bases and J shed 2 bases, with 7 bases lying between them. The CDR3 bases are TGTGCCAGTAAAGCCAACTATGGCTACACCTTC. This sequence encodes CASKANYGYTF.

This clonotype came up many times. V usage is TRBV6-2 or TRBV6-3 and J usage is TRBJ2-7, with D possibly TRBD2 on 5 matching bases. The V gene lost 7 bases and the J gene lost 1 base, with 14 bases spanning the gap. Germline lookup yields CDR1 MNHEY and CDR2 SVGEGT. The CDR3 extends over 14 amino acids. The chain's CDR3 is CASTEKAVSYEQYF. The CDR3 DNA reads as TGTGCCAGCACGGAAAAAGCGGTATCCTACGAGCAGTACTTC.

A word on this clonotype: Since a much larger clone is just one base distant, this may be a read error. The CDR3 reads CASSSVRNAEAFF. The CDR3 nucleotides read TGTGCCAGCAGTTCCGTCAGGAACGCTGAAGCTTTCTTT. The gene calls are TRBV28 and TRBJ1-1, with unresolved D. Germline lookup yields CDR1 MDHEN and CDR2 SYDVKM. The CDR3 has 13 residues. The full variable domain, completed using reference TRBV28 and TRBJ1-1, is DVKVTQSSRYLVKRTGEKVFLECVQDMDHENMFWYRQDPGLGLRLIYFSYDVKMKEKGDIPEGYSVSREKKERFSLILESASTNQTSMYLCASSSVRNAEAFFGQGTRLTVV.

This clonotype occurred a few times. Possible read error: a much larger clone is one base away. The CDR3 ends on some other residue instead of the conserved phenylalanine or tryptophan, so this is likely a read error. This chain joins TRBV11-2 and TRBJ1-1, with unresolved D. CDR1 is SGHAT and CDR2 is FQNNGV in the germline V gene. The CDR3 extends over 15 amino acids. CDR3 DNA sequence: TGTGCCGGCAGCTTAGAGCCCGGCCTGAACACTGAAGCTTTCTAT. The encoded protein is CAGSLEPGLNTEAFY.

Comment on this clonotype: It is likely a read error, because the conserved phenylalanine at the end of the CDR3 is missing. This chain uses TRBV29-1 with TRBJ2-5; D is possibly TRBD2 (5 bases). CDR1 and CDR2 (germline): SQVTM, ANQGSEA. CDR3 length: 14 residues. CDR3 in amino acids: CSVEAWGTQETQYL. The CDR3 region has the DNA TGTAGCGTTGAGGCATGGGGTACCCAAGAGACCCAGTACTTA.

This clonotype was picked up a small number of times. The chain links TRBV20-1 to TRBJ2-3; TRBD1 might be the D (6 bases). Looked up from germline, CDR1 is DFQATT and CDR2 is SNEGSKA (reference sequence). The CDR3 covers 14 residues. Here the CDR3 reads CSLGGRLPTDTQYF. CDR3 nucleotides: TGCAGCCTTGGGGGCAGGTTACCCACAGATACGCAGTATTTT.

The V call is TRBV6-2 or TRBV6-3, the J call TRBJ2-7, with a possible D match to TRBD2 (6 bases). V lost 9 bases and J lost 0, with 9 bases in between. CDR3 length: 12 residues. Germline-derived CDR1 and CDR2 are MNHEY and SVGEGT. Here the CDR3 reads CASGRRSYEQYF. The CDR3 DNA reads TGTGCCAGTGGGAGGCGCTCCTACGAGCAGTACTTC.

The V call is TRBV28, the J call TRBJ1-5; D is ambiguous. Germline loops: CDR1 MDHEN, CDR2 SYDVKM. V gave up 4 bases and J gave up 15 bases, with 13 bases separating them. This CDR3 spans 11 amino acids. The CDR3 here is CASSSWRARHF. The CDR3 region has the DNA TGTGCCAGCAGTTCCTGGAGGGCCCGGCATTTT.

For this clonotype: One base away lies a much larger clone, so this may be a sequencing read error. The chain recombines TRBV6-4 with TRBJ1-1; D unresolved. Trimming cost V 2 bases and J 8 bases, with 15 bases left between them. This CDR3 comprises 14 residues. Germline V CDR1 and CDR2: MRHNA, SNTAGT. Here the CDR3 DNA reads TGTGCCAGCAGTGACGGGTTAGGACCAGGCGAAGCTTTCTTT. Its protein product is CASSDGLGPGEAFF.

Remarks on this clonotype: The junction departs from the called germline gene at one end, perhaps through a read error. The gene calls are TRBV11-2 and TRBJ1-3; 9 nucleotides align to TRBD1. Per germline, CDR1 SGHAT and CDR2 FQNNGV. The CDR3 length is 14 residues. The CDR3 bases are TGTGCCAGCAGATGGACAGGGGCTGGAAACACCATATACTTT. Protein product: CASRWTGAGNTIYF.

In this sample, this clonotype turned up many times. This chain links TRBV7-8 with TRBJ2-2, with D hard to call. The CDR3 has 12 amino acids. From germline, CDR1 is SGHVS and CDR2 FQNEAQ. V was shortened by 7 bases and J by 1 base, with 4 bases between the two germline ends. The CDR3 loop reads CASNGNTGELFF. DNA for the CDR3: TGTGCCAGCAATGGGAACACCGGGGAGCTGTTTTTT. Based on the CDR3 plus reference TRBV7-8 and TRBJ2-2, the full variable domain is GAGVSQSPRYKVAKRGQDVALRCDPISGHVSLFWYQQALGQGPEFLTYFQNEAQLDKSGLPSDRFFAERPEGSVSTLKIQRTQQEDSAVYLCASNGNTGELFFGEGSRLTVL.

The chain combines TRBV7-9 with TRBJ1-1, with a tentative D call TRBD1 (5 bases). The CDR3 spans 17 residues. Germline lookup yields CDR1 SEHNR and CDR2 FQNEAQ (reference sequence). V was cut by 4 bases and J by 5 bases, with 23 bases left in between. The CDR3 protein is CASSWDVSDWGTTEAFF. The CDR3 coding sequence is TGTGCCAGCAGCTGGGACGTCTCCGATTGGGGTACAACTGAAGCTTTCTTT.

Regarding this clonotype: The conserved final phenylalanine or tryptophan is absent from the CDR3, which likely points to a read error. The rearrangement uses TRBV11-2 and TRBJ2-2; D is perhaps TRBD1 (5 bases). Germline-derived CDR1 and CDR2 are SGHAT and FQNNGV. The CDR3 totals 16 residues. V was trimmed by 3 bases and J by 5 bases, leaving 16 bases between them. The CDR3 DNA follows: TGTGCCAGCAGCTTTGGTACGGCTAGGACAACCGGGGAGCTGTTTTCT. This encodes CASSFGTARTTGELFS.

The count of this clonotype is one. This may arise from a read error, as a much more abundant clone is one base away. The V call is TRBV28, the J call TRBJ1-4; the D is unclear. CDR3 size: 14 residues. The germline CDR1 and CDR2 sequences are MDHEN and SYDVKM. The CDR3 region has the DNA TGTGCCAGCAGTTCACGGGGTCTTGGGGTCAAACTGTGTTTT. Translated, it gives CASSSRGLGVKLCF.

About this clonotype: An end of the junction does not agree with germline; a read error may underlie this. The chain links TRBV6-1 to TRBJ2-3, with D unclear. The CDR3 contains 12 residues. The germline gives CDR1 MNHNS, CDR2 SASEGT. CDR3 coding DNA: TGTGCCAGCAGTGAGAATGCTGATACGCGGTATTTT. Translating it yields CASSENADTRYF.